Each of the 4 T cell receptor beta chains below was sequenced from the same sample in a study of shared clonotypes between healthy human individuals (TCRdb year 2020). CD8 naive samples consisted of CD45RO-negative cells that were positively selected for CCR7, yielding a CD45RA+CCR7+ population without TemRA cells. The method behind the library was the immunoSEQ multiplex PCR assay. TCRdb carries this immuneACCESS record with in-frame sequences only. Its versions omit some clonotypes, under half of them owing to an unresolved V gene in the studies checked, with the rest unexplained. The sample table holds about 680,000 clones, of which 90% to 95% were seen once. The ten largest clonotypes hold about a quarter of the sample. Material: naive CD8+ T cells sorted from blood. The label giving this sample's cell subset or site can be read as: CD45RA+CCR7+. These TCRs come from a man aged 25-40 years in good health.

As to this clone: The same CDR3 also results from other DNA sequences found in this sample. CDR3 loop: CASSPGLAGAREQYF. CDR3 DNA: TGTGCCAGCAGTCCGGGACTAGCGGGAGCTCGGGAGCAGTACTTC. The V gene is TRBV27, the J gene TRBJ2-7; 14 bases are shared with TRBD2. Germline CDR1 reads MNHEY; CDR2 reads SMNVEV (reference sequence). The CDR3 length is 15 residues. V gave up 5 bases and J gave up 7 bases; unmatched junction bases: 7.

The chain is built from TRBV6-5 and TRBJ2-2; tentatively, D is TRBD1 or TRBD2 (5 bases each). Trimming cost V 2 bases and J 0 bases, with 10 bases left between them. Germline assignment: CDR1 MNHEY and CDR2 SVGAGI. This CDR3 has 16 amino acids. The CDR3 bases are TGTGCCAGCAGTTACGTTGGGGGAGCGAACACCGGGGAGCTGTTTTTT. This translates into CASSYVGGANTGELFF.

The genes are TRBV29-1 and TRBJ2-3; 7 positions match TRBD1. The trim removed 6 bases at V and 2 bases at J, leaving 11 bases unmatched. Germline assignment: CDR1 SQVTM and CDR2 ANQGSEA. The CDR3 totals 15 residues. The CDR3 reads CSVDRVSDNTDTQYF. Written as DNA, the CDR3 is TGCAGCGTAGACAGGGTGTCCGACAACACAGATACGCAGTATTTT.

Worth noting for this clone: This same CDR3 is encoded by further DNA sequences in the sample. This chain links TRBV5-1 with TRBJ1-5; D is possibly TRBD1 (5 bases). Germline values: CDR1 SGHRS, CDR2 YFSETQ. Deletions cut 1 base from V and 1 base from J, with 9 bases between. This CDR3 is 15 amino acids long. The CDR3 sequence is CASSLLPGSNQPQHF. CDR3 nucleotide sequence: TGCGCCAGCAGCTTGTTACCAGGGAGCAATCAGCCCCAGCATTTT. Variable domain in full (rest from reference TRBV5-1 and TRBJ1-5): KAGVTQTPRYLIKTRGQQVTLSCSPISGHRSVSWYQQTPGQGLQFLFEYFSETQRNKGNFPGRFSGRQFSNSRSEMNVSTLELGDSALYLCASSLLPGSNQPQHFGDGTRLSIL.